The 31 T cell receptor beta chains given below trace back to one sample, sequenced in a study of control samples from healthy donors and cancer patients. Produced via immunoSEQ multiplex PCR; TCRdb's table is partial and in-frame only. The sample carries about 410,000 clones, around 90% recorded once. The source material was PBMCs. The origin of the receptors is a man between 40 and 49 years old with head and neck cancer.

The chain has TRBV19 and TRBJ2-3; 8 positions agree with TRBD2. The germline CDR1 and CDR2 sequences are LNHDA and SQIVND (reference sequence). After removal of 8 bases from V and 2 bases from J, the junction contained 3 bases not matched to a gene. The CDR3 covers 13 residues. For the CDR3, the DNA is TGTGCCAGTCATAGCGGGGTCACAGATACGCAGTATTTT. Protein: CASHSGVTDTQYF.

The rearrangement links TRBV9 to TRBJ2-1; TRBD1 might be the D (5 bases). CDR1 is SGDLS, CDR2 YYNGEE, per germline. Trimming stripped 4 bases from V and 9 bases from J, with 11 bases between. This CDR3 has 12 residues. This CDR3 reads CASSSGRGEQFF. DNA for the CDR3: TGTGCCAGCAGCTCTGGAAGGGGTGAGCAGTTCTTC. The full variable domain, in which reference TRBV9 and TRBJ2-1 provide the parts outside the CDR3, is DSGVTQTPKHLITATGQRVTLRCSPRSGDLSVYWYQQSLDQGLQFLIQYYNGEERAKGNILERFSAQQFPDLHSELNLSSLELGDSALYFCASSSGRGEQFFGPGTRLTVL.

The chain uses TRBV28 and TRBJ1-2; maybe TRBD1 (5 bases). Per germline, CDR1 MDHEN and CDR2 SYDVKM. The ends were cut back, 5 bases at V and 6 bases at J, with 19 bases in the middle. The CDR3 sequence is 15 residues long. CDR3 amino acids: CASSPRDRLFHGYTF. The DNA for the CDR3 is TGTGCCAGCAGTCCCCGGGACCGTCTCTTTCATGGCTACACCTTC.

Comment on this clone: Other DNA sequences in the same sample also yield this CDR3. The chain carries TRBV20-1 and TRBJ2-7, with a weak D call TRBD2 (6 bases). CDR3 size: 11 residues. Looked up from germline, CDR1 is DFQATT and CDR2 is SNEGSKA (reference sequence). The ends were cut back, 3 bases at V and 4 bases at J, with 7 bases in the middle. The CDR3 region is CSASGGYEQYF. CDR3 nucleotide sequence: TGCAGTGCTAGCGGGGGTTACGAGCAGTACTTC.

In DNA, the CDR3 is TGTGCCAGCAGCTTGGATTGGACCGACGGGGCTTTCTTT. Encoded protein: CASSLDWTDGAFF. The chain combines TRBV5-4 with TRBJ1-1; D not resolved. In germline, CDR1 is SGHNT, CDR2 YYREEE (reference sequence). This CDR3 region has 13 residues. The V gene lost 0 bases and the J gene lost 11 bases, with 14 bases spanning the gap.

The chain couples TRBV19 to TRBJ2-7, with 8 bases fitting TRBD1. The CDR3 loop spans 14 amino acids. The V segment lost 3 bases and the J segment 6 bases; nucleotides outside the gene matches: 7. The germline V gene encodes CDR1 LNHDA and CDR2 SQIVND (reference sequence). CDR3 bases: TGTGCCAGTAGTATGTCCGGACAGGGTACCGAGCAGTACTTC. Amino acid sequence: CASSMSGQGTEQYF.

This chain links TRBV28 with TRBJ2-2; D gene uncertain. Trimming cost V 2 bases and J 6 bases, with 10 bases left between them. This CDR3 region has 14 residues. CDR1 and CDR2 (germline): MDHEN, SYDVKM. CDR3: CASSLGTPPGELFF. CDR3 in DNA: TGTGCCAGCAGTTTAGGAACTCCCCCCGGGGAGCTGTTTTTT.

The DNA of the CDR3 is TGTGCCAGCAGCCGGACAGGGCCATCACCCCTCCACTTT. This gives the protein CASSRTGPSPLHF. The chain is built from TRBV28 and TRBJ1-6; 8 bases match TRBD1. Germline CDR1 and CDR2: MDHEN and SYDVKM. CDR3 length: 13 residues. V trimming: 6 bases; J trimming: 10 bases; junction bases outside the gene matches: 5. The full variable domain, rest sourced from reference TRBV28 and TRBJ1-6, is DVKVTQSSRYLVKRTGEKVFLECVQDMDHENMFWYRQDPGLGLRLIYFSYDVKMKEKGDIPEGYSVSREKKERFSLILESASTNQTSMYLCASSRTGPSPLHFGNGTRLTVT.

V gene TRBV12-3 or TRBV12-4 combines with J gene TRBJ2-5; D unclear. The length of the CDR3 is 12 residues. Trimming shortened V by 3 bases and J by 4 bases, and 6 bases separated the two germline ends. The CDR3, as DNA: TGTGCCAGCAGTTTTGCCCGAGAGACCCAGTACTTC. The encoded protein is CASSFARETQYF.

This sequence joins TRBV3-1 (or the pseudogene TRBV3-2) and TRBJ1-5; TRBD1 agrees at 9 bases. Germline trimming cut 6 bases from V and 6 bases from J; bases unmatched to any gene: 6. Germline CDR1 is LGHDT and CDR2 is YNNKEL (reference sequence). The CDR3 is 14 residues long. In DNA, the CDR3 is TGTGCCAGCAGTTGGACAGGGGACGGTCAGCCCCAGCATTTT. Encoded protein: CASSWTGDGQPQHF.

The chain recombines TRBV6-2 or TRBV6-3 with TRBJ2-7; TRBD1 matches 8 bases. This CDR3 contains 16 residues. Germline V gene sequence: CDR1 MNHEY, CDR2 SVGEGT. The junction had 14 bases not matched to a gene; V was cut back by 7 bases and J by 3 bases. This CDR3 is CASTPSQGAGGYEQYF. The CDR3 DNA is TGTGCCAGCACCCCCTCTCAGGGGGCAGGGGGCTACGAGCAGTACTTC.

The gene calls are TRBV5-6 and TRBJ2-7; D might be TRBD1 (6 bases). The CDR3 runs 13 residues. The germline V gene encodes CDR1 SGHDT and CDR2 YYEEEE. V lost 4 bases to trimming and J lost 5 bases, with 13 bases between them. CDR3 sequence: CASSIQGSDEQYF. DNA for the CDR3: TGTGCCAGCAGCATACAGGGTTCCGACGAGCAGTACTTC.

The chain uses TRBV14 and TRBJ2-5; D is uncertain. The CDR3 runs to 12 residues. Trimming pared 1 base from V and 5 bases from J, leaving 5 bases between. The germline gives CDR1 SGHDN, CDR2 FVKESK. The CDR3 DNA follows: TGTGCCAGCAGCCAAGGTTACGAGACCCAGTACTTC. This encodes CASSQGYETQYF.

The chain carries TRBV6-2 or TRBV6-3 and TRBJ2-7; D may be TRBD2 (6 bases). Per germline, CDR1 MNHEY and CDR2 SVGEGT. V lost 2 bases and J 0 bases, leaving 8 bases between the germline ends. CDR3 length: 14 residues. In DNA form, the CDR3 reads TGTGCCAGCAGTTACATGGGGGGCTCCTACGAGCAGTACTTC. This gives the protein CASSYMGGSYEQYF.

V is TRBV28 and J is TRBJ2-5; D perhaps matches TRBD1 (6 bases). Trimming removed 2 bases from V and 4 bases from J, with 14 bases in between. Germline-derived CDR1 and CDR2 are MDHEN and SYDVKM. The CDR3 is 15 residues long. The CDR3: CASSLVLRGAETQYF. In nucleotides, the CDR3 is TGTGCCAGCAGTTTAGTGCTCAGGGGAGCAGAGACCCAGTACTTC.

The chain links TRBV28 to TRBJ2-3; D is undetermined. The CDR3 runs 13 residues. The V gene lost 1 base and the J gene lost 1 base, with 3 bases spanning the gap. Germline CDR1 is MDHEN and CDR2 is SYDVKM. CDR3 nucleotides: TGTGCCAGCAGTTTATACCGCACAGATACGCAGTATTTT. This translates into CASSLYRTDTQYF.

J is TRBJ2-7 and V is TRBV6-1; D may correspond to TRBD1 or TRBD2 (6 bases each). Germline V lookup: CDR1 MNHNS, CDR2 SASEGT. This CDR3 spans 16 amino acids. Trimming stripped 2 bases from V and 3 bases from J, with 17 bases between. The CDR3 sequence: CASSEIAIGGLYEQYF. In DNA form, the CDR3 reads TGTGCCAGCAGTGAAATTGCGATTGGGGGGCTCTACGAGCAGTACTTC.

Only one count was recorded for this clone. This chain connects TRBV15 to TRBJ1-5; the match to TRBD1 covers 8 bases. Germline V gene data show CDR1 as LNHNV and CDR2 as YYDKDF (reference sequence). The CDR3 consists of 16 residues. V lost 2 bases to trimming and J lost 2 bases; unmatched junction nucleotides: 5. This CDR3 is CATSRRGQEGNQPQHF. In DNA, the CDR3 is TGTGCCACCAGCAGAAGGGGACAGGAAGGCAATCAGCCCCAGCATTTT.

The rearrangement uses TRBV5-1 and TRBJ2-1; D is unclear. Per the germline V gene, CDR1 is SGHRS and CDR2 is YFSETQ. Trimming cost V 0 bases and J 1 base, with 8 bases left between them. The CDR3 covers 15 residues. The CDR3 DNA follows: TGCGCCAGCAGCTTGGGGGTGGGGTCCTACAATGAGCAGTTCTTC. Translating gives CASSLGVGSYNEQFF.

J is TRBJ2-3 and V is TRBV6-2 or TRBV6-3; tentatively, D is TRBD2 (6 bases). CDR3 length equals 14 residues. V dropped 2 bases and J dropped 15 bases, with 21 bases sitting between them. Looked up from germline, CDR1 is MNHEY and CDR2 is SVGEGT. The CDR3 coding sequence is TGTGCCAGCAGTTACGAACCGGGAGAGAGTGGAGCATATTTT. Translation gives CASSYEPGESGAYF.

This sequence joins TRBV30 and TRBJ1-1, with D unclear. CDR3 length equals 13 residues. Per germline, CDR1 GTSNPN and CDR2 SVGIG (reference sequence). The V end was cut by 0 bases, the J end by 2 bases, with 7 bases between. The CDR3 DNA reads TGTGCCTGGAGTGTTATAATTAACACTGAAGCTTTCTTT. This sequence encodes CAWSVIINTEAFF.

The rearrangement uses TRBV2 and TRBJ2-1; tentatively, D is TRBD2 (10 bases). The CDR3 contains 19 residues. The V end was cut by 7 bases, the J end by 7 bases, with 32 bases between. The V gene's germline CDR1 is SNHLY and CDR2 FYNNEI. This CDR3 reads CASKRGQGIGTSALNEQFF. CDR3 nucleotides: TGTGCCAGCAAGAGGGGACAGGGAATTGGGACTAGCGCGTTGAATGAGCAGTTCTTC. The full variable domain, rest sourced from reference TRBV2 and TRBJ2-1, is EPEVTQTPSHQVTQMGQEVILRCVPISNHLYFYWYRQILGQKVEFLVSFYNNEISEKSEIFDDQFSVERPDGSNFTLKIRSTKLEDSAMYFCASKRGQGIGTSALNEQFFGPGTRLTVL.

This chain connects TRBV29-1 to TRBJ2-5, with TRBD2 matching over 10 bases. Germline values: CDR1 SQVTM, CDR2 ANQGSEA. V trimming: 6 bases; J trimming: 5 bases; junction bases outside the gene matches: 12. The CDR3 runs to 15 residues. This chain's CDR3 is CSVNRLAGLSETQYF. The CDR3 DNA is TGCAGCGTCAACCGACTAGCGGGCCTCTCGGAGACCCAGTACTTC.

The chain uses TRBV7-9 and TRBJ2-7, with 7 nucleotides matching TRBD1. Germline CDR1 reads SEHNR; CDR2 reads FQNEAQ (reference sequence). The CDR3 loop spans 12 amino acids. V shed 6 bases and J 4 bases; nucleotides not matched to a gene: 3. The CDR3: CASRGTVYEQYF. For the CDR3, the DNA is TGTGCCAGCAGGGGGACAGTTTACGAGCAGTACTTC.

This clone was seen at least ten times. This sequence joins TRBV6-6 and TRBJ2-7; D is ambiguous. V lost 5 bases to trimming and J lost 1 base, with 9 bases between them. Per germline, CDR1 MNHNY and CDR2 SVGAGI (reference sequence). The CDR3 sequence is 13 residues long. The CDR3 loop reads CASSKMGSYEQYF. CDR3 nucleotide sequence: TGTGCCAGCAGTAAAATGGGGTCCTACGAGCAGTACTTC.

The chain joins TRBV30 to TRBJ2-2, with TRBD1 matching over 8 bases. Germline CDR1 GTSNPN, CDR2 SVGIG (reference sequence). Trimming removed 3 bases from V and 3 bases from J; junction bases left unmatched: 12. This CDR3 is built from 17 residues. The CDR3 is CAWSALRTGRDTGELFF. The CDR3 nucleotides read TGTGCCTGGAGCGCCCTCAGGACAGGGCGCGACACCGGGGAGCTGTTTTTT.

This chain connects TRBV4-2 to TRBJ2-1, with a possible D match to TRBD2 (6 bases). The V gene lost 0 bases and the J gene lost 2 bases, with 14 bases spanning the gap. There are 17 residues in the CDR3. Germline assignment: CDR1 LGHNA and CDR2 YNFKEQ. The CDR3 DNA is TGTGCCAGCAGCCAAGATCAACGGGGGTCAACCTACAATGAGCAGTTCTTC. Translation: CASSQDQRGSTYNEQFF.

This clone was recorded only once. J is TRBJ2-2 and V is TRBV5-5; the D is unclear. The CDR3 length is 18 residues. Germline CDR1 is SGHKS and CDR2 is YYEKEE (reference sequence). Between the trimmed V and J ends, which lost 0 bases and 6 bases, there was a span of 21 bases. The CDR3 sequence: CASSLGPTPYTMSGELFF. The CDR3 bases are TGTGCCAGCAGCTTGGGACCCACCCCGTATACGATGTCCGGGGAGCTGTTTTTT. Filled out from reference TRBV5-5 and TRBJ2-2, the complete variable domain reads DAGVTQSPTHLIKTRGQQVTLRCSPISGHKSVSWYQQVLGQGPQFIFQYYEKEERGRGNFPDRFSARQFPNYSSELNVNALLLGDSALYLCASSLGPTPYTMSGELFFGEGSRLTVL.

As DNA, the CDR3 is TGTGCCAGCAGTCAAAAGGGGGTTCGGGAAAAACTGTTTTTT. Encoded protein: CASSQKGVREKLFF. This chain links TRBV6-5 with TRBJ1-4, with D tentatively TRBD1 (6 bases). The V and J ends lost 5 bases and 8 bases respectively, with 15 bases between them. This CDR3 has 14 amino acids. Germline values: CDR1 MNHEY, CDR2 SVGAGI.

The rearrangement uses TRBV3-1 (or the pseudogene TRBV3-2) and TRBJ2-5; D is ambiguous. Looked up from germline, CDR1 is LGHDT and CDR2 is YNNKEL (reference sequence). The ends were cut back, 2 bases at V and 0 bases at J, with 10 bases in the middle. The length of the CDR3 is 15 residues. The CDR3 region is CASSQRPWYQETQYF. In DNA, the CDR3 is TGTGCCAGCAGCCAACGGCCGTGGTACCAAGAGACCCAGTACTTC.

This chain links TRBV7-9 with TRBJ1-1; 7 bases match TRBD1. The CDR3 has 14 amino acids. V shed 8 bases, J shed 4 bases, and the junction held 10 bases outside the gene matches. The germline CDR1 and CDR2 sequences are SEHNR and FQNEAQ (reference sequence). The CDR3 is CASREQGTGTEAFF. The CDR3 DNA reads TGTGCCAGCCGGGAACAGGGGACGGGCACTGAAGCTTTCTTT.